Listed here are 5 T cell receptor beta chains from one sample, sequenced in a study of beta chain features in type 1 diabetes. As every portion of the isolated RNA was reverse transcribed, the sequencing read expressed TCRB transcripts. Only in-frame clones appear in the TCRdb table, and some are missing; sequencing was by immunoSEQ multiplex PCR. The table lists under 800,000 clones, about a sixth of them singletons. The sample taken for sequencing was naive CD4+ T cells from blood. These receptors were collected from a man aged 18 to 30 in good health.

This chain links TRBV28 with TRBJ2-1; possibly TRBD2 for D (6 bases). From germline, CDR1 is MDHEN and CDR2 SYDVKM. The CDR3 runs 12 residues. V was trimmed by 7 bases and J by 10 bases, leaving 14 bases between them. As DNA, the CDR3 is TGTGCCAGCACAGTAGGAGGGCGGGAGCAGTTCTTC. It translates to CASTVGGREQFF.

The V call is TRBV4-1, the J call TRBJ2-4; 9 bases fit TRBD1. Losses at the gene ends were 3 bases for V and 2 bases for J; bases not matched to a gene: 5. The germline CDR1 and CDR2 sequences are MGHRA and YSYEKL. This CDR3 comprises 16 residues. Here the CDR3 reads CASSQGQGETKNIQYF. The CDR3 bases are TGCGCCAGCAGCCAGGGACAGGGCGAGACCAAAAACATTCAGTACTTC.

This clone occurred a few times. Other nucleotide sequences in the sample specify the same CDR3. The chain uses TRBV7-2 and TRBJ2-7; TRBD2 is a possible D gene (5 bases). V was pared by 6 bases and J by 1 base, with 7 bases between. Germline-derived CDR1 and CDR2 are SGHTA and FQGNSA. This CDR3 contains 12 residues. CDR3 loop: CASSRGSYEQYF. CDR3 DNA: TGTGCCAGCAGTCGAGGGTCCTACGAGCAGTACTTC. Looking up the rest from reference TRBV7-2 and TRBJ2-7 gives the full variable domain: GAGVSQSPSNKVTEKGKDVELRCDPISGHTALYWYRQSLGQGLEFLIYFQGNSAPDKSGLPSDRFSAERTGGSVSTLTIQRTQQEDSAVYLCASSRGSYEQYFGPGTRLTVT.

This chain connects TRBV7-2 to TRBJ2-7; 14 positions match TRBD2. The CDR3 has 18 residues. Germline V gives CDR1 SGHTA, CDR2 FQGNSA. Trimming cost V 5 bases and J 2 bases; bases outside gene matches: 11. For the CDR3, the DNA is TGTGCCAGCAGCGCTGGGACTAGCGGGGGCGCTAAGGCCTACGAGCAGTACTTC. It translates to CASSAGTSGGAKAYEQYF.

This clone was observed a few times. The chain carries TRBV5-4 and TRBJ1-1; no firm D call. The V gene lost 5 bases and the J gene lost 0 bases, with 8 bases spanning the gap. This CDR3 is 13 amino acids long. Germline V gives CDR1 SGHNT, CDR2 YYREEE (reference sequence). As DNA, the CDR3 is TGTGCCAGCAGAGGCAGCATGAACACTGAAGCTTTCTTT. Encoded protein: CASRGSMNTEAFF.